This T cell receptor beta chain came from a study of blood T cell repertoires in COVID-19. About the study: Acute and convalescent COVID-19 samples came from the United States, Italy and Spain. T cells, B-cell-depleted T cells, or PBMCs supplied cDNA or gDNA.

Produced via immunoSEQ multiplex PCR; TCRdb's table is partial and in-frame only. The sample lists 91,000 or so clones; about 86% were seen once. Looked up from germline, CDR1 is SGHAT and CDR2 is FQNNGV. Trimming removed 4 bases at V and 8 bases at J, with 14 bases between. The CDR3 is 14 residues long. The sequence came from a woman aged 60 to 75 in a cohort sampled during active or convalescent COVID-19. J is TRBJ1-4 and V is TRBV11-2, with a tentative D call TRBD1 (5 bases). The material sequenced was peripheral blood. CDR3 coding DNA: TGTGCCAGCAGCTCGGGACTCGGCGGGGAAAAACTGTTTTTT. It encodes CASSSGLGGEKLFF.